This record covers a single TCR beta chain. This CDR3 comprises 12 residues. Trimming shortened V by 4 bases and J by 3 bases, and 7 bases separated the two germline ends. Germline V gene sequence: CDR1 SNHLY, CDR2 FYNNEI. The data were taken from a study of T cell responses to AZD1222 COVID-19 vaccine. Sequencing used immunoSEQ multiplex PCR; TCRdb keeps in-frame clones, though not all of them. The repertoire has about 93,000 clones, nearly 90% of them found once; the top ten carry around 2.8%. This rearrangement joins TRBV2 to TRBJ2-7; D is ambiguous. The sequences come from peripheral blood, collected on day 0 of MenACWY control vaccination. This receptor was obtained from an adult in good health. In nucleotides, the CDR3 is TGTGCCAGCAGTGGGTCCTACTACGAGCAGTACTTC. It yields the protein CASSGSYYEQYF.